This passage covers 27 T cell receptor beta chains from one sample sequenced in a study of CD8+ T cells in alopecia areata. Extracted RNA was reverse transcribed into cDNA, the sequencing template. Assay: immunoSEQ multiplex PCR; the TCRdb copy retains only in-frame clones and omits some. Among 140,000 to 150,000 clones listed, 87% were seen once. The sample in question was CD8+ T cells sorted from blood, obtained at week 0. These receptors were obtained from a human donor with alopecia areata.

The rearrangement links TRBV7-2 to TRBJ1-2; the match to TRBD1 covers 7 bases. The CDR3 consists of 17 residues. Germline CDR1 is SGHTA and CDR2 is FQGNSA. Unmatched junction bases numbered 20, after V lost 5 bases and J lost 8 bases. CDR3 sequence: CASSGTGTESPERGYTF. CDR3 bases: TGTGCCAGCAGCGGGACCGGGACAGAGTCACCCGAACGGGGCTACACCTTC.

About this clone itself: Within the sample, other DNA sequences also encode this same CDR3. This chain connects TRBV28 to TRBJ2-5; D gene uncertain. The CDR3 loop spans 14 amino acids. Per the germline V gene, CDR1 is MDHEN and CDR2 is SYDVKM. V lost 6 bases and J lost 1, with 12 bases in between. The CDR3 loop is CASSPAETQETQYF. For the CDR3, the DNA is TGTGCCAGCAGCCCCGCTGAGACCCAAGAGACCCAGTACTTC.

The chain couples TRBV7-6 to TRBJ1-2; D remains ambiguous. There are 12 residues in the CDR3. Germline CDR1 SGHVS, CDR2 FNYEAQ. V was shortened by 1 base and J by 8 bases, with 8 bases between the two germline ends. The CDR3 DNA is TGTGCCAGCAGCTTAGGACGGGAGGGCTACACCTTC. This gives the protein CASSLGREGYTF.

The chain couples TRBV27 to TRBJ2-7, with 7 bases that match TRBD2. Per germline, CDR1 MNHEY and CDR2 SMNVEV (reference sequence). CDR3 length: 15 residues. With V trimmed by 3 bases and J by 0 bases, 5 bases remained unmatched. CDR3 coding DNA: TGTGCCAGCAGTTTTCTAGCGGCGGACTCCTACGAGCAGTACTTC. It specifies CASSFLAADSYEQYF.

The gene calls are TRBV10-2 and TRBJ2-5; 11 bases fit TRBD2. V dropped 8 bases and J dropped 5; count of bases not matched to a gene: 10. Germline V lookup: CDR1 WSHSY, CDR2 SAAADI. There are 15 residues in the CDR3. This chain's CDR3 is CASGLAGGLQETQYF. CDR3 DNA sequence: TGCGCCAGCGGCCTAGCGGGAGGTCTACAGGAGACCCAGTACTTC.

The J gene is TRBJ1-2, the V gene TRBV6-5; D is unclear. CDR3 length: 14 residues. Trimming took 4 bases from V and 4 from J, leaving 13 bases between them. The germline V gene has CDR1 MNHEY and CDR2 SVGAGI. The CDR3 DNA follows: TGTGCCAGCAGTTCGACGGATTTAATCTATGGCTACACCTTC. Protein: CASSSTDLIYGYTF.

The chain is built from TRBV2 and TRBJ2-1; D unclear. CDR3 size: 14 residues. Trimming removed 5 bases at V and 0 bases at J, with 8 bases between. Germline V gives CDR1 SNHLY, CDR2 FYNNEI. The CDR3 bases are TGTGCCAGCAGTATAACAAGCTCCTACAATGAGCAGTTCTTC. It codes for CASSITSSYNEQFF.

V and J are TRBV5-4 and TRBJ2-1; 12 bases fit TRBD2. The CDR3 covers 15 residues. The trim removed 4 bases at V and 9 bases at J, leaving 8 bases unmatched. From germline, CDR1 is SGHNT and CDR2 YYREEE (reference sequence). The CDR3 here is CASSPTSGGGSEQFF. The CDR3 nucleotides are TGTGCCAGCAGCCCGACTAGCGGGGGCGGAAGTGAGCAGTTCTTC.

The genes are TRBV4-1 and TRBJ2-5; TRBD2 might be the D (5 bases). The V gene's germline CDR1 is MGHRA and CDR2 YSYEKL. V was trimmed by 0 bases and J by 2 bases, leaving 10 bases between them. This CDR3 has 15 residues. The CDR3 DNA reads as TGCGCCAGCAGCCAAGAGGATAGGAGGCAAGAGACCCAGTACTTC. The encoded protein is CASSQEDRRQETQYF.

The rearrangement links TRBV19 to TRBJ1-2; D unclear. The CDR3 is made up of 14 amino acids. CDR1 LNHDA and CDR2 SQIVND come from the germline V gene (reference sequence). Trimming left V 5 bases short and J 4 bases short, with 14 bases between. This CDR3 is CASSGEVVGYGYTF. DNA of the CDR3: TGTGCCAGTAGTGGAGAGGTGGTCGGCTATGGCTACACCTTC.

Here the CDR3 DNA reads TGTGCCAGCAGTGAAGGGGAAGTC. As protein: CASSEGEV. The chain uses TRBV2 and TRBJ2-7, with D unresolved. The CDR3 has 8 amino acids. Per germline, CDR1 SNHLY and CDR2 FYNNEI.

The V gene is TRBV2, the J gene TRBJ2-7; 14 bases align to TRBD2. The CDR3 extends over 19 amino acids. Losses at the gene ends were 6 bases for V and 4 bases for J; bases not matched to a gene: 17. The germline CDR1 and CDR2 sequences are SNHLY and FYNNEI. CDR3 in DNA: TGTGCCAGCAGCGCGGGGACGGGACTAGCGGGAGCCGCGTTATACGAGCAGTACTTC. Its protein is CASSAGTGLAGAALYEQYF.

V usage is TRBV4-1 and J usage is TRBJ2-1; D may be TRBD2 (6 bases). The CDR3 covers 15 residues. Germline V gives CDR1 MGHRA, CDR2 YSYEKL. Trimming took off 3 bases at V and 4 bases at J, with 13 bases between the two ends. The CDR3 DNA follows: TGCGCCAGCAGCCAGGAGGGATCACCATACAATGAGCAGTTCTTC. Protein sequence: CASSQEGSPYNEQFF.

V is TRBV9 and J is TRBJ2-3, with D perhaps being TRBD1 or TRBD2 (6 bases each). CDR3 size: 15 residues. Deletions cut 3 bases from V and 0 bases from J, with 11 bases between. Germline V gene data show CDR1 as SGDLS and CDR2 as YYNGEE. The CDR3 nucleotides read TGTGCCAGCAGCGAAGGAGGGGGAAGCACAGATACGCAGTATTTT. It specifies CASSEGGGSTDTQYF.

This clone was seen only once. The chain recombines TRBV12-5 with TRBJ2-1, with D perhaps TRBD1 or TRBD2 (5 bases each). V lost 3 bases to trimming and J lost 7 bases, with 22 bases between them. The CDR3 length is 17 residues. Per germline, CDR1 LGHNT and CDR2 FRNRAP. CDR3 in DNA: TGTGCTAGTGGTTTAGGTCCGGGGCCTGCGGGCGTGAATGAGCAGTTCTTC. It specifies CASGLGPGPAGVNEQFF.

The chain couples TRBV11-1 to TRBJ1-5; no firm D call. The V gene lost 1 base and the J gene lost 1 base, with 2 bases spanning the gap. Germline V CDR1 and CDR2: SGHAT, FQDESV (reference sequence). The CDR3 is 13 amino acids. Here the CDR3 reads CASSLDSNQPQHF. The CDR3 region has the DNA TGTGCCAGCAGCTTAGACAGCAATCAGCCCCAGCATTTT.

The rearrangement uses TRBV27 and TRBJ1-2; TRBD1 might be the D (5 bases). Germline assignment: CDR1 MNHEY and CDR2 SMNVEV (reference sequence). Between the trimmed V and J ends, which lost 4 bases and 0 bases, there was a span of 15 bases. The CDR3 is made up of 16 amino acids. CDR3 sequence reads: CASSWSPGLTNYGYTF. CDR3 bases: TGTGCCAGCAGTTGGTCGCCGGGACTGACTAACTATGGCTACACCTTC.

This chain uses TRBV7-8 with TRBJ2-1; 11 nucleotides agree with TRBD2. With 1 base clipped from V and 8 bases from J, the junction kept 7 bases outside the gene matches. Germline V gene data show CDR1 as SGHVS and CDR2 as FQNEAQ. The CDR3 length is 16 residues. As DNA, the CDR3 is TGTGCCAGCAGCTTAGTAATACTAGCGGGAGTTGATGAGCAGTTCTTC. This sequence encodes CASSLVILAGVDEQFF.

The chain is built from TRBV30 and TRBJ1-5; D gene ambiguous. The V end was cut by 3 bases, the J end by 0 bases, with 15 bases between. This CDR3 comprises 16 residues. Germline V gives CDR1 GTSNPN, CDR2 SVGIG (reference sequence). DNA of the CDR3: TGTGCCTGGAGGGAACACAACACGTATAGCAATCAGCCCCAGCATTTT. Protein: CAWREHNTYSNQPQHF.

The chain carries TRBV27 and TRBJ2-7; D is unresolved. The CDR3 runs to 13 residues. Germline V gives CDR1 MNHEY, CDR2 SMNVEV (reference sequence). V lost 5 bases, J lost 2 bases, and 10 bases lay in between. The CDR3 loop is CASSPAAPYEQYF. The CDR3 DNA follows: TGTGCCAGCAGTCCCGCGGCCCCCTACGAGCAGTACTTC.

The CDR3 DNA is TGTGCCAGCAGCTTGATGGGAGGAGATACGCAGTATTTT. Its translation is CASSLMGGDTQYF. V usage is TRBV7-6 and J usage is TRBJ2-3, with TRBD2 as a possible D gene (6 bases). The V end lost 3 bases, the J end lost 5 bases, and 9 bases lay between the germline ends. This CDR3 is built from 13 residues. Germline V gives CDR1 SGHVS, CDR2 FNYEAQ.

The DNA of the CDR3 is TGTGCTAGTGTCGCTAGCGGATACCAAGAGACCCAGTACTTC. The encoded protein is CASVASGYQETQYF. The chain employs TRBV12-5 and TRBJ2-5; 7 nucleotides match TRBD2. The CDR3 is 14 residues long. V was pared by 7 bases and J by 0 bases, with 5 bases of the junction left unmatched. Germline values: CDR1 LGHNT, CDR2 FRNRAP.

This clone showed up just once. The V gene is TRBV30, the J gene TRBJ1-1; D is undetermined. The V end lost 1 base, the J end lost 1 base, and 10 bases lay between the germline ends. The CDR3 extends over 14 amino acids. From germline, CDR1 is GTSNPN and CDR2 SVGIG (reference sequence). CDR3 in amino acids: CAWSDIGTNTEAFF. DNA for the CDR3: TGTGCCTGGAGTGATATTGGAACGAACACTGAAGCTTTCTTT.

The CDR3 loop reads CASSSETKNYF. The CDR3 DNA reads as TGTGCCAGCAGCTCCGAGACAAAGAATTATTTT. The V gene is TRBV5-6, the J gene TRBJ2-3; D not certain. This CDR3 is 11 amino acids long. The germline V gene has CDR1 SGHDT and CDR2 YYEEEE. Trimming cost V 3 bases and J 15 bases, with 14 bases left between them.

V gene TRBV19 combines with J gene TRBJ2-1; unclear D gene. Trimming stripped 1 base from V and 5 bases from J, with 9 bases between. Germline V lookup: CDR1 LNHDA, CDR2 SQIVND (reference sequence). CDR3 size: 14 residues. The CDR3 DNA reads TGTGCCAGTAGTATAGTACCGGCTCACAATGAGCAGTTCTTC. Translated, it gives CASSIVPAHNEQFF.

The rearrangement uses TRBV25-1 and TRBJ2-1, with D unclear. Germline V gene lookup returns CDR1 MGHDK and CDR2 SYGVNS. This CDR3 is 17 amino acids long. V lost 3 bases to trimming and J lost 2 bases, with 17 bases between them. Here the CDR3 reads CASSDTLRTGTYNEQFF. CDR3 DNA sequence: TGTGCCAGCAGTGACACTCTTCGGACCGGAACCTACAATGAGCAGTTCTTC.

The chain is built from TRBV6-4 and TRBJ2-3; 9 positions match TRBD2. Looked up from germline, CDR1 is MRHNA and CDR2 is SNTAGT. The CDR3 consists of 16 residues. V was pared by 2 bases and J by 3 bases, with 6 bases of the junction left unmatched. The CDR3 region has the DNA TGTGCCAGCAGTGACGGGGCGGGGGGGCCGACAGATACGCAGTATTTT. Its protein product is CASSDGAGGPTDTQYF.